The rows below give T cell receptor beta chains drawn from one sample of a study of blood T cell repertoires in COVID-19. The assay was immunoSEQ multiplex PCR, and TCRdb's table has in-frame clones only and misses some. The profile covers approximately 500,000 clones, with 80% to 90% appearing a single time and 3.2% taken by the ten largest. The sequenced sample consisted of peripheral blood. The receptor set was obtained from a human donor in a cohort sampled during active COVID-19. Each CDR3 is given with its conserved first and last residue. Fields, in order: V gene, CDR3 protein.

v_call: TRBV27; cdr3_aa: CASSPAGLAHYEQYF
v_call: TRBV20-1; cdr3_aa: CSASDRRNEKLFF
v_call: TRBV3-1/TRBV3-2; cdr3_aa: CASSQIGRQGGSPLHF
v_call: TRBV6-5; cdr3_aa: CASRPANRGNTEAFF
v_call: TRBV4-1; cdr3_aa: CASSRVVEQPQHF
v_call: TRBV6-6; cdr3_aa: CASTEGTNPDTGELFF
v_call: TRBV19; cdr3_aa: CASSNDRGGYGYTF
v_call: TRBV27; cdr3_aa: CASSFLRGSGLYEQYF
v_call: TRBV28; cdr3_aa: CASSSTGGTTEAFF
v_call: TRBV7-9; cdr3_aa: CASSLRGNEQFF
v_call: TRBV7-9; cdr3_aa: CASSATGTGFGNTIYF
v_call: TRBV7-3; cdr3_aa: CASSLYTRDQPQHF
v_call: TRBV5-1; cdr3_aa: CASSYGQGAAEKLFF
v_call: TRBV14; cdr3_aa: CASSPTASPYEQYF
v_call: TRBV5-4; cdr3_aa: CASGRGGDTQYF
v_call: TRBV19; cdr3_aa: CASSIAVSETYEQYF
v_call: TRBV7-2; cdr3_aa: CASSLWFAASGANTGELFF
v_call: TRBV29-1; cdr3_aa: CSVRGRDDEKLFF
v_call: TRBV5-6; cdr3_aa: CASSPDAGGGDGYTF
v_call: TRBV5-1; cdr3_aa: CASSMRGSEQYF
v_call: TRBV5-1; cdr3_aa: CASSSTPGTSGLSSYEQYF
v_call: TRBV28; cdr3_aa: CASSFSWSSRNTEAFF